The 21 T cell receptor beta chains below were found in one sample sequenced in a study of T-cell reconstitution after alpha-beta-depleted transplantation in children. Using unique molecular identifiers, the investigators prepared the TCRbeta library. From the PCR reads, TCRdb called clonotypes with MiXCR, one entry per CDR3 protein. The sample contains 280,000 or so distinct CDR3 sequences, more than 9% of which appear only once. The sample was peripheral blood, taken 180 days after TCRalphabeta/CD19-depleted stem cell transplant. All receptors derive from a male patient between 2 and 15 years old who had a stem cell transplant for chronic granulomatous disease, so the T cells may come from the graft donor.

In DNA, the CDR3 is TGTGCCAGCAGTGAACAGCCAAATCAGCCCCAGCATTTT. Encoded protein: CASSEQPNQPQHF. The chain employs TRBV2 and TRBJ1-5; no reliable D call. Trimming pared 2 bases from V and 4 bases from J, leaving 6 bases between. The CDR3 totals 13 residues. In germline, CDR1 is SNHLY, CDR2 FYNNEI.

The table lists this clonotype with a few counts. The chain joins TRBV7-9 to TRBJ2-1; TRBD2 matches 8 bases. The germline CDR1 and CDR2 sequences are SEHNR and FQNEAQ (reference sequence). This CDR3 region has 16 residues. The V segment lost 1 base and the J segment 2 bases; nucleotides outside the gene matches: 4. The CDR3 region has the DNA TGTGCCAGCAGCTTAGTTACGGGAGGGCCCTACAATGAGCAGTTCTTC. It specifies CASSLVTGGPYNEQFF. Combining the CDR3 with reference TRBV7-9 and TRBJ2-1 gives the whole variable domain DTGVSQNPRHKITKRGQNVTFRCDPISEHNRLYWYRQTLGQGPEFLTYFQNEAQLEKSRLLSDRFSAERPKGSFSTLEIQRTEQGDSAMYLCASSLVTGGPYNEQFFGPGTRLTVL.

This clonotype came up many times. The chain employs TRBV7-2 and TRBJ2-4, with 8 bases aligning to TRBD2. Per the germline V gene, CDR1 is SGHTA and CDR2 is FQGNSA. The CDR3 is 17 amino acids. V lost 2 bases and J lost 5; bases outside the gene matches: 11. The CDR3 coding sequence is TGTGCCAGCAGCTTATGGCCGGGGGGGGCCGCGGAAAACATTCAGTACTTC. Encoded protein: CASSLWPGGAAENIQYF.

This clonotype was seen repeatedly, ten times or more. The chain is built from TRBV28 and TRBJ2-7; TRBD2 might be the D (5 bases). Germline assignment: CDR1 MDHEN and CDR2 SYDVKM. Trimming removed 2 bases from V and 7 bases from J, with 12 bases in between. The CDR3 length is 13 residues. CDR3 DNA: TGTGCCAGCAGTTTAGAGGGCTTGCGGGAGCAGTACTTC. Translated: CASSLEGLREQYF.

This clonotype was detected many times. CDR3 DNA sequence: TGTGCCACCAGTGATTACAATCAGCCCCAGCATTTT. This gives the protein CATSDYNQPQHF. V gene TRBV24-1 combines with J gene TRBJ1-5; D is undetermined. Looked up from germline, CDR1 is KGHDR and CDR2 is SFDVKD. This CDR3 contains 12 residues. The germline V and J ends were trimmed by 2 bases and 3 bases, with 1 base remaining between them.

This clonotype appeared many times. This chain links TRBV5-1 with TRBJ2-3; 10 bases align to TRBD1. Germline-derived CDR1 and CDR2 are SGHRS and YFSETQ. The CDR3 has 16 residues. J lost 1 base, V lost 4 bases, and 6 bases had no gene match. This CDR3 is CASSVTGTGGTDTQYF. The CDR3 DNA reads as TGCGCCAGCAGCGTGACCGGGACAGGGGGCACAGATACGCAGTATTTT.

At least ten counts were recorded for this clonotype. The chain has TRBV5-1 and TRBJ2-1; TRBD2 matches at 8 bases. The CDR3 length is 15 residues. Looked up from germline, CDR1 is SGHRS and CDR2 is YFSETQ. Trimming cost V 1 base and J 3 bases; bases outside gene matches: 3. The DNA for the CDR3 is TGCGCCAGCAGCTTGAATAGCGGGATCTACAATGAGCAGTTCTTC. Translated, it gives CASSLNSGIYNEQFF.

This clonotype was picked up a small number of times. CDR3 sequence: CASSASALAGGGEQYF. The CDR3 region has the DNA TGTGCCAGCAGCGCCAGCGCACTAGCGGGAGGCGGGGAGCAGTACTTC. This chain links TRBV7-9 with TRBJ2-7; 12 bases fit TRBD2. The CDR3 is made up of 16 amino acids. The germline CDR1 and CDR2 sequences are SEHNR and FQNEAQ (reference sequence). Trimming took 5 bases from V and 7 from J; bases not matched to a gene: 12.

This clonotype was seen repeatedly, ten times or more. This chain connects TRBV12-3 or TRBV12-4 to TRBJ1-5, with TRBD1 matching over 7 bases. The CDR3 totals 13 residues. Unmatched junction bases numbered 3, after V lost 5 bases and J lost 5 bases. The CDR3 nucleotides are TGTGCCAGCAGTCCCGACAGGGATCAGCCCCAGCATTTT. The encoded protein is CASSPDRDQPQHF.

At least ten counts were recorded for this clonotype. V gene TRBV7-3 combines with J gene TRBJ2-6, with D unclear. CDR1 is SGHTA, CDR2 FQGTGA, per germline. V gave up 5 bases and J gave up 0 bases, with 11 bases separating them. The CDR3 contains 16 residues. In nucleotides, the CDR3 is TGTGCCAGCAGCCCCTACGCACTCTCTGGGGCCAACGTCCTGACTTTC. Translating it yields CASSPYALSGANVLTF.

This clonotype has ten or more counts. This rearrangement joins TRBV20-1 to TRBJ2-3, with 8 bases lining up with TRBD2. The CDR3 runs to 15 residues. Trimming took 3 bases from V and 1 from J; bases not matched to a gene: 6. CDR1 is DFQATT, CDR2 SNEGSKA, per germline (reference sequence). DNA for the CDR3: TGCAGTGCTAGGAATTGGCGGGGGGGCACAGATACGCAGTATTTT. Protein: CSARNWRGGTDTQYF.

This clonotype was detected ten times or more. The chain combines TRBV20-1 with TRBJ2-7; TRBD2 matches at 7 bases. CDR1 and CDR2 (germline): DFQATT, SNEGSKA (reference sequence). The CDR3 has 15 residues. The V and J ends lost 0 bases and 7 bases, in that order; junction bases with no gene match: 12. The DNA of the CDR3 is TGCAGTGCTAGAGATCCGGCGGGAGAGTCAAGGGAGCAGTACTTC. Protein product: CSARDPAGESREQYF.

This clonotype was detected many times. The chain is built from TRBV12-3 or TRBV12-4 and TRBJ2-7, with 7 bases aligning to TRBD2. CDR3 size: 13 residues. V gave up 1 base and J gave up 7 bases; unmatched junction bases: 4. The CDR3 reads CASSLEWTREQYF. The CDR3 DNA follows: TGTGCCAGCAGTTTAGAGTGGACTAGAGAGCAGTACTTC.

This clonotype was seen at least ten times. CDR3 nucleotide sequence: TGCAGTGCTGGCGGGCCCAAAAACATTCAGTACTTC. This encodes CSAGGPKNIQYF. The chain uses TRBV20-1 and TRBJ2-4; maybe TRBD2 (5 bases). The V end lost 5 bases, the J end lost 2 bases, and 7 bases lay between the germline ends. The CDR3 covers 12 residues. The germline V gene has CDR1 DFQATT and CDR2 SNEGSKA (reference sequence).

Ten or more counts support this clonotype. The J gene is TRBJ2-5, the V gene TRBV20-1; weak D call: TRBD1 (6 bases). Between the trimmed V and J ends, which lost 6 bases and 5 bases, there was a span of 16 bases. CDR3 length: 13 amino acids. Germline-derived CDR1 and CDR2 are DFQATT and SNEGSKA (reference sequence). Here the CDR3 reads CSAVLGAGETQYF. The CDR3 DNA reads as TGCAGTGCCGTGCTGGGGGCCGGTGAGACCCAGTACTTC.

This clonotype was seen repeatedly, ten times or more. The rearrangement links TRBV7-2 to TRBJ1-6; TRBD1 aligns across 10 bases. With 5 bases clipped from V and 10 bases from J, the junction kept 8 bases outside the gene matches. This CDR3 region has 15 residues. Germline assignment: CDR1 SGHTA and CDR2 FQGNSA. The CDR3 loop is CASSEFGQGVSPLHF. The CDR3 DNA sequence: TGTGCCAGCAGCGAGTTCGGACAGGGGGTATCACCCCTCCACTTT.

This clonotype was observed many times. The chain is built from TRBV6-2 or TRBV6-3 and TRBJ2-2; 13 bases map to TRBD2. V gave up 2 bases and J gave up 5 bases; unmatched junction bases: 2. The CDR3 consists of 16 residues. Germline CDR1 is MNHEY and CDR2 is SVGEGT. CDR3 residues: CASSYEGLAGTGELFF. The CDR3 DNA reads TGTGCCAGCAGTTACGAGGGACTAGCGGGAACCGGGGAGCTGTTTTTT.

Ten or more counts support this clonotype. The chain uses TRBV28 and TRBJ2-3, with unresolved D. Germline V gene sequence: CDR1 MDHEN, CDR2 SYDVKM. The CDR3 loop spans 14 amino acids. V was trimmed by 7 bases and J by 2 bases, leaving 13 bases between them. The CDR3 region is CASKNSRYTDTQYF. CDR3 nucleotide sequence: TGTGCCAGCAAAAATAGCCGATACACAGATACGCAGTATTTT.

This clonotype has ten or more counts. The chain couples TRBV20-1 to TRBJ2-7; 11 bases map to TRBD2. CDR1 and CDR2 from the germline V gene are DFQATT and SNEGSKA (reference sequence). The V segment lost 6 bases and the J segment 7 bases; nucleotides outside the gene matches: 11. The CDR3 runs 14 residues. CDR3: CSAAIAGGPWEQYF. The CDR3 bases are TGCAGTGCAGCTATAGCGGGAGGGCCATGGGAGCAGTACTTC.

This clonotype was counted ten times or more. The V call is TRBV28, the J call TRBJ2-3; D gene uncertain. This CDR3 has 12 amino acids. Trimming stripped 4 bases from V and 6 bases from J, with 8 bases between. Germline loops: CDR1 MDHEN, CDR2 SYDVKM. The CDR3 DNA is TGTGCCAGCAGTTCCTACCCGGATACGCAGTATTTT. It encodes CASSSYPDTQYF.

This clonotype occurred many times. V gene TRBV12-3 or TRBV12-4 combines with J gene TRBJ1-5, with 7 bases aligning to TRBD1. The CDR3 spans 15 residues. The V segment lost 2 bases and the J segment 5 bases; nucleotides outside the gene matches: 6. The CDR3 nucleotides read TGTGCCAGCAGTTTATTAGGGGGCCCCGATCAGCCCCAGCATTTT. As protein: CASSLLGGPDQPQHF.